This T cell receptor beta chain comes out of a study of Ad26.COV2.S vaccination and SARS-CoV-2 variants. Study conclusions and caveats: Vaccine recipients and placebo recipients showed similar non-spike TCR breadth. Participants in the vaccine arm had higher spike-specific TCR breadth; placebo recipients had lower.

Worth noting for this clone: The antigen remains unidentified.

As to treatment: 15 to 20 received Ad26.COV2.S at low or high dose, single or two shots; about five received placebo; per-sample allocation not given. The samples were gathered on day 63 after the first injection of vaccine or placebo. Method: immunoSEQ multiplex PCR; TCRdb's copy keeps in-frame clones and lacks some. Of about 420,000 clones in the sample, roughly 90% are singletons; the top ten hold 3.6%. This material consisted of peripheral blood, taken in a trial of Ad26.COV2.S vaccine versus placebo. The sequence came from a person aged 18-65 years who received the Ad26.COV2.S COVID-19 vaccine or a placebo.

The CDR3, as DNA: TGTGCCAGCAGCTTAGAAGGCCGGGGTAACAATCAGCCCCAGCATTTT. Amino acid sequence: CASSLEGRGNNQPQHF. The chain links TRBV7-8 to TRBJ1-5, with D uncertain. Germline assignment: CDR1 SGHVS and CDR2 FQNEAQ. Trimming took off 1 base at V and 3 bases at J, with 13 bases between the two ends. The CDR3 length is 16 residues.